These T cell receptor beta chains were read from a single sample in a study of cytomegalovirus exposure and HLA in healthy donors. Profiling relied on immunoSEQ multiplex PCR, and the TCRdb table lists in-frame clones only, not all of them. The table includes more than 65,000 clones, approximately 79% detected once. The specimen was PBMCs. These receptors were collected from a woman aged 40 to 50 in good health and CMV-seropositive. The CDR3 runs from the conserved cysteine through the conserved F or W. A D gene is named only where the DNA matches it firmly. Clone sizes are given selectively: once, few, many, or a class where the clone is expanded.

>-|TRBV21-1|15|TRBJ1-2|-
TGTGCCACTAACAACAGGGGACGGACGGACTATGGCTACACCTTC
CATNNRGRTDYGYTF
>-|TRBV19|15|TRBJ2-5|TRBD2
TGTGCCAGTAGTATTCGCCCTAGCGGGAGTGAGACCCAGTACTTC
CASSIRPSGSETQYF
>-|TRBV4-1|15|TRBJ2-5|TRBD1
TGCGCCAGCAGCATTGGACAGGGGCTACGGGAGACCCAGTACTTC
CASSIGQGLRETQYF
>-|TRBV6-6|16|TRBJ2-2|TRBD2
TGTGCCAGCAGTCTGATAGCGGGGGGGAATACCGGGGAGCTGTTTTTT
CASSLIAGGNTGELFF
>-|TRBV21-1|14|TRBJ1-5|-
TGTGCCAGCAGCAATGGGGCTGGCAATCAGCCCCAGCATTTT
CASSNGAGNQPQHF
>-|TRBV5-1|15|TRBJ2-7|-
TGCGCCAGCAGCCTAGACAGCTCTAAATCCTACGAGCAGTACTTC
CASSLDSSKSYEQYF
>-|TRBV5-1|15|TRBJ1-1|TRBD1
TGCGCCAGCTCGCCCCGGGACAGACCGAACACTGAAGCTTTCTTT
CASSPRDRPNTEAFF
>-|TRBV5-4|13|TRBJ1-5|-
TGTGCCAGCAGCTTGGATGGCAGTCAGCCCCAGCATTTT
CASSLDGSQPQHF
>-|TRBV6-1|15|TRBJ2-7|-
TGTGCCAGCAGCTCTAAACACAGGGTTTTCGACGAGCAGTACTTC
CASSSKHRVFDEQYF
>-|TRBV4-1|14|TRBJ2-5|-
TGCGCCAGCAGCCAACAGCGAGTTGTAGAGACCCAGTACTTC
CASSQQRVVETQYF
>-|TRBV6-6|12|TRBJ1-4|-
TGTGCCAGCGCCCGAGGGGGGGAATGTCTGTTTTTT
CASARGGECLFF
>-|TRBV10-3|12|TRBJ2-3|-
TGTGCCAGCGGGCCTAGCACAGATACGCAGTATTTT
CASGPSTDTQYF
>-|TRBV13|17|TRBJ1-3|-
TGTGCCAGCAGCTTAGTCTTGACTACTCTGAGTGGAAACACCATATATTTT
CASSLVLTTLSGNTIYF
>-|TRBV2|15|TRBJ1-5|TRBD1
TGTGCCAGCAGAGTCCAGGGGGTACGCAATCAGCCCCAGCATTTT
CASRVQGVRNQPQHF
>-|TRBV5-4|12|TRBJ2-1|TRBD2
TGTGCCAGCACCAACCCGGGGACTAAGGAGTTCTTC
CASTNPGTKEFF
>-|TRBV30|17|TRBJ2-6|TRBD1
TGTGCCTGGAGTAAGGGACAGGGGAGATCGGGGGCCAACGTCCTGACTTTC
CAWSKGQGRSGANVLTF
>-|TRBV15|12|TRBJ2-5|-
TGTGCCACCAGCAGAGGCGCAGAGACCCAGTACTTC
CATSRGAETQYF
>-|TRBV6-5|13|TRBJ2-7|-
TGTGCCAGCAGTGAAAGGGGGAGGGGCGAGCAGTACTTC
CASSERGRGEQYF
>once|TRBV15|16|TRBJ2-5|TRBD2
TGTGCCACCAGCCCGGGACTAGCGGGGGTAGGAGAGACCCAGTACTTC
CATSPGLAGVGETQYF
>-|TRBV4-2|17|TRBJ2-3|-
TGTGCCAGCAGCCCTGAGGGGGCGGGAGGACCCACAGATACGCAGTATTTT
CASSPEGAGGPTDTQYF
>-|TRBV6-5|16|TRBJ2-2|TRBD2
TGTGCCAGCAGTTACCTCACTAGCGGGAGACCCGGGGAGCTGTTTTTT
CASSYLTSGRPGELFF
>-|TRBV29-1|13|TRBJ2-1|TRBD2
TGCAGCGAGAGACTAGCGGGCTACAATGAGCAGTTCTTC
CSERLAGYNEQFF
>-|TRBV7-2|14|TRBJ2-7|-
TGTGCCAGCAGCAAGATGCAGGGCGACTACGAGCAGTACTTC
CASSKMQGDYEQYF
>-|TRBV11-2|16|TRBJ2-1|TRBD1
TGTGCCAGCAGCTTACGGACCCGGACAGGGGGGAATGAGCAGTTCTTC
CASSLRTRTGGNEQFF
>-|TRBV2|12|TRBJ1-1|-
-
CASILGTGPAFF
>-|TRBV28|15|TRBJ2-1|-
TGTGCCAGCATCCCGAGGGGGGGTGGGGGCAATGAGCAGTTCTTC
CASIPRGGGGNEQFF
>-|TRBV5-1|16|TRBJ2-1|TRBD1
TGCGCCAGCAGCTTGTCGGGACAGGGGTTTTTCAATGAGCAGTTCTTC
CASSLSGQGFFNEQFF
>few|TRBV10-3|14|TRBJ2-7|TRBD1
TGTGCCATCAGATTGACAGGGGAAGTCTACGAGCAGTACTTC
CAIRLTGEVYEQYF
>-|TRBV4-1|13|TRBJ1-1|-
TGCGCCAGCAGCCACCAGGGGAGCCGGGAAGCTTTCTTT
CASSHQGSREAFF
>-|TRBV18|15|TRBJ1-1|-
TGTGCCAGCTCACTCGGGCCGGGGTCGAACACTGAAGCTTTCTTT
CASSLGPGSNTEAFF
>-|TRBV5-1|12|TRBJ1-1|TRBD1
TGCGCCAGCAGCTTGGCAGGGGGCTTAGCTTTCTTT
CASSLAGGLAFF
>-|TRBV29-1|13|TRBJ1-2|-
TGCAGCGTTGAAGGGACAGTGGCTTTTGGCTACACCTTC
CSVEGTVAFGYTF
>-|TRBV30|15|TRBJ1-3|TRBD1
TGTGCCTGGAGTGTTAGGGGGCACACTGGAAACACCATATATTTT
CAWSVRGHTGNTIYF
>-|TRBV14|15|TRBJ2-7|TRBD1
TGTGCCAGCAGCCCCCGGGACAGGGGGGTCTACGAGCAGTACTTC
CASSPRDRGVYEQYF
>many|TRBV19|15|TRBJ1-5|-
TGTGCCAGCGAGAGTACGGGTAATGGCAATCAGCCCCAGCATTTT
CASESTGNGNQPQHF
>-|TRBV5-6|15|TRBJ1-2|TRBD1
TGTGCCAGCAGGTTGGAAGGACAGGGGGACTATGGCTACACCTTC
CASRLEGQGDYGYTF
>-|TRBV6-4|15|TRBJ2-1|TRBD2
TGTGCCAGCAGTCAACAAAGCGGGAGGTCCGATGAGCAGTTCTTC
CASSQQSGRSDEQFF
>-|TRBV11-2|18|TRBJ2-3|TRBD2
TGTGCCAGCAGCCCCGGGGGTTTCTGGGGGAGGGACACAGATACGCAGTATTTT
CASSPGGFWGRDTDTQYF
>-|TRBV5-1|14|TRBJ2-7|-
TGCGCCAGCAGCTTGGGAGGGAGTTCCTACGAGCAGTACTTC
CASSLGGSSYEQYF
>-|TRBV19|15|TRBJ1-5|TRBD1
TGTGCCAGTAGTGTGGACAGGGGCGAGAATCAGCCCCAGCATTTT
CASSVDRGENQPQHF
>-|TRBV9|15|TRBJ1-1|-
TGTGCCAGCAGCGTAGGTTCTTTGGGGGCCACTGAAGCTTTCTTT
CASSVGSLGATEAFF
>once|TRBV6-5|15|TRBJ2-1|-
TGTGCCAGCAGTTACTCGAAGCCCAGGTACAATGAGCAGTTCTTC
CASSYSKPRYNEQFF
>once|TRBV6-5|15|TRBJ1-1|-
TGTGCCAGCAGTTTTTCGACAGGACTGAACACTGAAGCTTTCTTT
CASSFSTGLNTEAFF
>-|TRBV27|16|TRBJ2-1|TRBD2
TGTGCCAGCAGTTCTATCCTAGCGGGAGCCGATAATGAGCAGTTCTTC
CASSSILAGADNEQFF
>-|TRBV5-6|15|TRBJ1-5|TRBD1
TGTGCCAGCAGCAATGGACAGGCCCCCAATCAGCCCCAGCATTTT
CASSNGQAPNQPQHF
>-|TRBV30|14|TRBJ2-7|TRBD1
TGTGCCTGGAACCGGGACAGGACAGACTACGAGCAGTACTTC
CAWNRDRTDYEQYF
>-|TRBV9|15|TRBJ2-1|-
TGTGCCAGCAGCGTAGTAGGGACTCCCCGCAATGAGCAGTTCTTC
CASSVVGTPRNEQFF
>-|TRBV21-1|14|TRBJ1-1|-
TGTGCCAGCAGCAAAGAACAGGGGTACACTGAAGCTTTCTTT
CASSKEQGYTEAFF
>-|TRBV4-2|20|TRBJ2-3|-
TGTGCCAGCAGCCAAGACCCGGTTATTGGGGGGGCTATCGGCACAGATACGCAGTATTTT
CASSQDPVIGGAIGTDTQYF
>few|TRBV29-1|13|TRBJ1-2|TRBD1
TGCAGCGTTGTGGACAGGGTGGTCTATGGCTACACCTTC
CSVVDRVVYGYTF
>few|TRBV30|14|TRBJ2-1|TRBD2
TGTGCCTGGAGCGGGGGGACCTCCTACAATGAGCAGTTCTTC
CAWSGGTSYNEQFF
>-|TRBV30|15|TRBJ1-5|TRBD1
TGTGCCTGGAGTTCAAACTCGGGACAGGGGAAGCCCCAGCATTTT
CAWSSNSGQGKPQHF
>-|TRBV27|15|TRBJ2-1|TRBD2
TGTGCCAGCAGTTTTGGACTAGCGGGATACAATGAGCAGTTCTTC
CASSFGLAGYNEQFF
>-|TRBV25-1|15|TRBJ1-2|-
TGTGCCAGCAGTGACAGGTATTCGTCGTCGGCTGGCTACACCTTC
CASSDRYSSSAGYTF
>-|TRBV7-9|13|TRBJ2-7|-
TGTGCCAGCAGCTTAGCGAGGCCCTACGAGCAGTACTTC
CASSLARPYEQYF
>-|TRBV5-1|16|TRBJ2-2|TRBD1
TGCGCCAGCAGTCTCACAGGGGGTTTGAACACCGGGGAGCTGTTTTTT
CASSLTGGLNTGELFF
>-|TRBV18|13|TRBJ1-1|TRBD1
TGTGCCAGCTCAGGACAGGTAAACACTGAAGCTTTCTTT
CASSGQVNTEAFF